The sample holds one count of the clone carrying this T cell receptor beta chain. The CDR3 length is 15 residues. Trimming shortened V by 4 bases and J by 2 bases, and 13 bases separated the two germline ends. Germline V gives CDR1 LNHDA, CDR2 SQIVND (reference sequence). The data originate from a study of cytomegalovirus exposure and HLA in healthy donors. Use of 60 Vbeta and 13 Jbeta primers characterized the PCR. TCRdb's table, derived via immunoSEQ multiplex PCR, lists solely in-frame clones and lacks some. Of 90,000 to 110,000 clones in the sample, around 85% are singletons; the top ten hold about 6.9%.

Sequenced input: PBMCs. V is TRBV19 and J is TRBJ2-3; TRBD1 might be the D (6 bases). The TCR originated in a man aged 25 to 40 in good health and CMV-seropositive. The CDR3 region has the DNA TGTGCCAGTAGTAACCAATGGGGACACACAGATACGCAGTATTTT. As protein: CASSNQWGHTDTQYF. The full variable domain, with the rest looked up from reference TRBV19 and TRBJ2-3, is DGGITQSPKYLFRKEGQNVTLSCEQNLNHDAMYWYRQDPGQGLRLIYYSQIVNDFQKGDIAEGYSVSREKKESFPLTVTSAQKNPTAFYLCASSNQWGHTDTQYFGPGTRLTVL.